The rows below give T cell receptor beta chains drawn from one sample of a study of blood T cell repertoires in COVID-19. Sequencing was performed with immunoSEQ multiplex PCR; in TCRdb, only in-frame clones are kept and a portion is missing. Of 290,000 or so clones detected, about nine tenths appear once; the ten largest clones hold less than 2.5%. Sequencing was carried out using peripheral blood. The source of these receptors is a man aged 18 to 29 with active or convalescent COVID-19. Both conserved end residues are part of each CDR3.

TRBV7-9	CASSSSQGSNSPLHF
TRBV7-8	CASSLGDSSYAFF
TRBV5-4	CASTYLGTGGTGELFF
TRBV5-5	CASSFNQFNEQFF
TRBV10-1	CASSESRKTEAFF
TRBV27	CASSLYPGNNGELFF
TRBV1	CTSSQEVQAVIGETQYF
TRBV2	CASAGGTGTEAFF
TRBV13	CASSLLTSGGSAYYNEQFF
TRBV6-5	CASSLTGRYNEQFF
TRBV5-1	CASSAKFAASSYEQYF
TRBV4-1	CASSRAGTGRYGYTF
TRBV6-1	CASSELYYEQYF
TRBV7-9	CASSLRGSETQYF
TRBV5-1	CASSAAAYNSPLHF
TRBV5-1	CASSLWQRVTGELFF
TRBV5-4	CASSLLVGGEEQFF
TRBV7-9	CASSLNPGTNTYEQYF
TRBV29-1	CSVRWGGGTGELFF
TRBV5-1	CASRGGTGELNTEAFF
TRBV7-2	CASRPGGASNQPQHF
TRBV2	CASSEWLTETSANNEQFF
TRBV5-1	CASSLGLAGGYDEQFF
TRBV27	CASSPIAGGRPQETQYF
TRBV7-8	CASSSTGTISYEQYF
TRBV24-1	CATSDYRAGGTDTQYF
TRBV6-5	CASSYRGTVYEQYF
TRBV15	CATSRDIGGPNEKLFF
TRBV27	CASSSQGNTDTQYF
TRBV27	CASSYRVQNYNEQFF
TRBV14	CASSHWSENEKLFF
TRBV5-6	CASSLETGWNTEAFF
TRBV24-1	CATSDFEGFDNSPLHF
TRBV15	CATSRRQSSNGYTF
TRBV27	CASSLTAGLKPQHF
TRBV5-5	CASSLVPRQGGGETQYF
TRBV27	CASTGQGHTEAFF
TRBV4-1	CASSHTGGTYNEQFF
TRBV25-1	CASSEYDSAFTDTQYF
TRBV10-1	CASTRDSYEQYF
TRBV19	CASSIRGPSSYNEQFF
TRBV15	CATSRNRVTEAFF
TRBV7-9	CASSLGGGSYNEQFF
TRBV12-5	CASALTSGGRNEQFF
TRBV5-6	CASSGPGLAPYNEQFF
TRBV27	CASSQGLRYNSPLHF
TRBV10-1	CASSPDLGTVAYEQYF
TRBV18	CASSPRGQGGTDTQYF
TRBV9	CASSVGGGKLFF
TRBV4-1	CASSHRAQDSNQPQHF
TRBV11-3	CASSLGYLYNEQFF
TRBV27	CASSPHTSKGMNTEAFF
TRBV6-4	CASRERSTGELFF
TRBV4-1	CASSPDRGRSSSHNEQFF
TRBV7-9	CASSLELPDSGNTIYF
TRBV4-1	CASGERAGVQETQYF